This TCR beta chain appears in the sequencing data of a study of blood T cell repertoires in COVID-19. Overall study context: Acute-phase and convalescent COVID-19 samples originated in the United States, Italy and Spain. Nucleic acid was either cDNA or gDNA, and it came from T cells, B-cell-depleted T cells, or PBMCs.

In the original workflow: Cell counts per sample came from amplifying reference gene primers. The repertoire was sequenced with immunoSEQ multiplex PCR; TCRdb's copy has only in-frame clones and lacks some. The V and J calls and clone size come from that table; D and trimming were worked out from the DNA. The sample lists over 7,000 clones, around four fifths occurring once. V dropped 2 bases and J dropped 2 bases, with 13 bases sitting between them. The CDR3 runs 16 residues. Germline lookup yields CDR1 SGDLS and CDR2 YYNGEE. The material sequenced was peripheral blood. The V gene is TRBV9, the J gene TRBJ2-2, with D possibly TRBD1 on 7 matching bases. The TCR comes from a human donor in a cohort sampled during active COVID-19. The CDR3 reads CASSVGGGLNTGELFF. The CDR3 region has the DNA TGTGCCAGCAGCGTCGGAGGGGGCCTAAACACCGGGGAGCTGTTTTTT. The whole variable domain, remainder taken from reference TRBV9 and TRBJ2-2, is DSGVTQTPKHLITATGQRVTLRCSPRSGDLSVYWYQQSLDQGLQFLIQYYNGEERAKGNILERFSAQQFPDLHSELNLSSLELGDSALYFCASSVGGGLNTGELFFGEGSRLTVL.